The rows below give T cell receptor beta chains drawn from one sample of a study of cytomegalovirus exposure and HLA in healthy donors. Libraries were prepared by immunoSEQ multiplex PCR; TCRdb keeps only in-frame clonotypes and omits some of them. The sample totals roughly 30,000 clones. Sequenced sample: PBMCs. Receptor source: a woman in her 40s in good health and CMV-seropositive. The CDR3 runs from the conserved cysteine through the conserved F or W. A D gene is named only where the DNA matches it firmly.

TRBJ1-1 | NA | TRBV5-1 | TGCGCCAGCAGCTTGGCGGGACATTCGAACACTGAAGCTTTCTTT | CASSLAGHSNTEAFF
TRBJ1-3 | NA | TRBV9 | TGTGCCAGCAGCCCTCACCCCGACACTTTCGGAAACACCATATATTTT | CASSPHPDTFGNTIYF
TRBJ2-1 | NA | TRBV6-6 | TGTGCCAGCAGTTTCGACAGGCACAATGAGCAGTTCTTC | CASSFDRHNEQFF
TRBJ2-1 | TRBD1 | TRBV7-9 | TGTGCCAGCAGCTTAGGGGACAGAATACAAGGGGGGCAGTTCTTC | CASSLGDRIQGGQFF
TRBJ1-2 | NA | TRBV6-6 | TGTGCCAGCAGTTACCAAGCGGGGGGGGTTGGTGGCTACACCTTC | CASSYQAGGVGGYTF
TRBJ1-2 | NA | TRBV14 | TGTGCCAGCAGCCAAGAGGAGGAGCCGTGGCCTATTAACTATGGCTACACCTTC | CASSQEEEPWPINYGYTF
TRBJ2-7 | NA | TRBV7-2 | TGTGCCAGCAGCCCACCGGGACTCCCCCACGAGCAGTACTTC | CASSPPGLPHEQYF
TRBJ2-1 | TRBD1 | TRBV7-9 | TGTGCCAGCAGCTTATTGCCCCAGGGGGCAACTAGGAATGAGCAGTTCTTC | CASSLLPQGATRNEQFF
TRBJ2-3 | NA | TRBV5-1 | TGCGCCAGCAGCTACTACACAGATACGCAGTATTTT | CASSYYTDTQYF
TRBJ2-3 | TRBD2 | TRBV5-4 | TGTGCCAGCAGCCCGACGGGGCGGGGGAGCACAGATACGCAGTATTTT | CASSPTGRGSTDTQYF
TRBJ2-7 | TRBD2 | TRBV30 | TGTGCCTGGAGTGTGTGGGCTAGCGGGAGATCCTACGAGCAGTACTTC | CAWSVWASGRSYEQYF
TRBJ2-7 | TRBD2 | TRBV5-4 | TGTGCCAGCAGTTCGGGACTAGCTAAGTACGAGCAGTACTTC | CASSSGLAKYEQYF
TRBJ2-2 | NA | TRBV29-1 | TGCAGCGTTGAATGGGGCTCCGGGGAGCTGTTTTTT | CSVEWGSGELFF
TRBJ1-1 | NA | TRBV5-4 | TGTGCCAGCAGCTTCCGGCGGATGAACACTGAAGCTTTCTTT | CASSFRRMNTEAFF
TRBJ1-1 | TRBD1 | TRBV28 | TGTGCCAGCAGTTCCGGGACAGGGCACACTGAAGCTTTCTTT | CASSSGTGHTEAFF
TRBJ2-3 | NA | TRBV4-1 | TGCGCCAGCAGCCAACAGGGAACAGATACGCAGTATTTT | CASSQQGTDTQYF
TRBJ2-7 | TRBD1 | TRBV7-6 | TGTGCCAGCAGCTATCAGGGGGCCCACGAGCAGTACTTC | CASSYQGAHEQYF
TRBJ2-7 | NA | TRBV28 | TGTGCCAGCAGTTCCCGCAACATCCGCTCCTACGAGCAGTACTTC | CASSSRNIRSYEQYF
TRBJ2-3 | TRBD1 | TRBV18 | TGTGCCAGCTCACCACGAACCCCTGACAGGGAAATACCAGATACGCAGTATTTT | CASSPRTPDREIPDTQYF
TRBJ2-1 | TRBD2 | TRBV4-1 | TGCGCCAGCAGCCAACCGGGACTAGCGGGAGTAATTGAGCAGTTCTTC | CASSQPGLAGVIEQFF